These T cell receptor beta chains were read from a single sample in a study of T cell repertoires in cytomegalovirus infection. No antigens are known for them. TCRdb re-called the reads with MiXCR, one entry per CDR3 protein. This sample has hundreds of thousands of distinct CDR3 sequences, with approximately 31% found just once. The material sequenced was cultured CD8+ T cells from PBMCs, taken from culture after CMV antigen stimulation. These receptors originate from a human donor in good health (CMV status not recorded). Some clones in this sample may be carry-over from other donors' samples. CDR3s include the opening cysteine and the closing phenylalanine or tryptophan. D genes are given only for firm matches. Only part of the rows carry a size: once, few, many, or a class if the clone is expanded.

v_call,d_call,j_call,clone_size,cdr3_nt,cdr3_aa
TRBV4-1,TRBD1,TRBJ1-2,-,TGCGCCAGCAGCCAAAGGACAGGGAACTACTATGGCTACACCTTC,CASSQRTGNYYGYTF
TRBV7-9,-,TRBJ2-1,few,TGTGCCAGCAGCTTAAGTCAGAACAATGAGCAGTTCTTC,CASSLSQNNEQFF
TRBV7-2,TRBD2,TRBJ2-5,many,TGTGCCAGCAGCCCTTGGGGACTAGAACCCGGAGAGACCCAGTACTTC,CASSPWGLEPGETQYF
TRBV7-9,-,TRBJ1-2,few,TGTGCCAGCAGCCCTCCCGGGGCCCCCCCCGGTGGCTACACCTTC,CASSPPGAPPGGYTF
TRBV3-1,-,TRBJ2-1,-,TGTGCCAGCAGCGTTGCGGCGGCGAGCTCCTACAATGAGCAGTTCTTC,CASSVAAASSYNEQFF
TRBV5-1,-,TRBJ2-7,-,TGCGCCAGCAGCTTAAGGGGCGGACCCTACGAGCAGTACTTC,CASSLRGGPYEQYF
TRBV6-2/TRBV6-3,-,TRBJ1-5,few,TGTGCCAGCAGTTACGGTACGGGGCATCAGCCCCAGCATTTT,CASSYGTGHQPQHF
TRBV27,-,TRBJ1-2,-,TGTGTCAGCATGCCGAGCAGCCCGGGACTTTATGGCTACACCTTC,CVSMPSSPGLYGYTF
TRBV7-2,TRBD1,TRBJ1-5,many,TGTGCCAGCAGCTTCGTGGGGACAGGGGCCTCCAATCAGCCCCAGCATTTT,CASSFVGTGASNQPQHF
TRBV2,-,TRBJ2-1,once,TGTGCCAGCAGGGACAATACGGGGAGGAAGCCAGGTAACAATGAGCAGTTCTTC,CASRDNTGRKPGNNEQFF
TRBV6-2/TRBV6-3,-,TRBJ1-5,few,TGTGCCAGCAGTTCTTTTTACCCCCGACAGTCCAATCAGCCCCAGCATTTT,CASSSFYPRQSNQPQHF
TRBV7-6,-,TRBJ2-1,many,TGTGCCAGCAGCACCGCAGGGGAGTACAATGAGCAGTTCTTC,CASSTAGEYNEQFF
TRBV12-5,TRBD2,TRBJ2-1,-,TGTGTTAGTGGTCCTAGCGGGGGGGATGAGCAGTTCTTC,CVSGPSGGDEQFF
TRBV20-1,-,TRBJ2-3,many,TGCAGTGCTAGCCGTGGTCTGGGCGTCACAGATACGCAGTATTTT,CSASRGLGVTDTQYF
TRBV19,-,TRBJ2-5,-,TGTGCCAGTAGTACCTCGTGGGGGGAGACCCAGTACTTC,CASSTSWGETQYF
TRBV6-5,-,TRBJ1-1,-,TGTGCCAGCAGTTACTATGGGGGGAACACTGAAGCTTTCTTT,CASSYYGGNTEAFF
TRBV6-1,TRBD1,TRBJ2-6,many,TGTGCCAGCAGTGAAACAGGGGGCTCTGGGGCCAACGTCCTGACTTTC,CASSETGGSGANVLTF
TRBV27,-,TRBJ2-3,-,TGTGCCAGCAGTCCTAGGGGACGTTACACAGATACGCAGTATTTT,CASSPRGRYTDTQYF
TRBV7-9,TRBD2,TRBJ2-7,-,TGTGCCAGCTGGGGGGGGGTCTCCTACGAGCAGTACTTC,CASWGGVSYEQYF
TRBV29-1,TRBD2,TRBJ2-2,few,TGCAGCGTCGAAGAGGGACTAGCGGGGGACGGGGAGCTGTTTTTT,CSVEEGLAGDGELFF
TRBV28,TRBD1,TRBJ2-4,-,TGTGCCAGCAGTTTAAACCCAGGGGGCGACCGAAATTTGCACTTC,CASSLNPGGDRNLHF
TRBV6-1,TRBD1,TRBJ1-1,few,TGTGCCAGCAGTGACCGGACGAAAACAGGGGGAAAGCCTGAAGCTTTCTTT,CASSDRTKTGGKPEAFF
TRBV11-2,-,TRBJ2-3,-,TGTGCCAGCAGCTCACAGGGATCATGGCAGTATTTT,CASSSQGSWQYF
TRBV6-2/TRBV6-3,-,TRBJ1-2,few,TGTGCCAGCAGTGATTACAGGTCGCGCTATGGCTACACCTTC,CASSDYRSRYGYTF
TRBV9,-,TRBJ1-1,-,TGTGCCAGCAGCCCCTGGAGGGGCCCCACTGAAGCTTTCTTT,CASSPWRGPTEAFF
TRBV7-9,-,TRBJ2-7,many,TGTGCCAGCAGCTCGACGGATTACGAGCAGTACTTC,CASSSTDYEQYF
TRBV6-2/TRBV6-3,TRBD1,TRBJ1-1,-,TGTGCCAGCCGGGGTTGGACAGGGGGGAACACTGAAGCTTTCTTT,CASRGWTGGNTEAFF
TRBV27,-,TRBJ2-1,-,TGTGCCAGCAGTTCGGTTACGGGACTCTCAACAAATGAGCAGTTCTTC,CASSSVTGLSTNEQFF
TRBV6-2/TRBV6-3,-,TRBJ2-5,-,TGTGCCAGCAGTTCTACAGGGATGGGGCCGACCCAAGAGACCCAGTACTTC,CASSSTGMGPTQETQYF
TRBV6-5,-,TRBJ2-4,-,TGTGCCAGCAGTTACGCGGGGCGGGCGAACATTCAGTACTTC,CASSYAGRANIQYF
TRBV25-1,-,TRBJ2-1,-,TGTGCCAGCACTACTCACCATGAGCAGTTCTTC,CASTTHHEQFF
TRBV7-9,-,TRBJ2-3,-,TGTGCCAGCAGCCTTCTCCTTGCGGAGGCGGGTGGCACAGATACGCAGTATTTT,CASSLLLAEAGGTDTQYF
TRBV4-1,-,TRBJ2-7,-,TGCGCCAGCAGCCCCGTATGGGGGGCGGAAGAGCAGTACTTC,CASSPVWGAEEQYF
TRBV2,-,TRBJ2-1,few,TGTGCCAGCAGGGGGAAATACAATGAGCAGTTCTTC,CASRGKYNEQFF
TRBV7-6,-,TRBJ2-1,-,TGTGCCAGCAGCTCGACCCGACAGAATGGGAATGAGCAGTTCTTC,CASSSTRQNGNEQFF
TRBV27,TRBD1,TRBJ1-2,few,TGTGCCAGTTCCGGGACAGGGGGCGATGGCTACACCTTC,CASSGTGGDGYTF
TRBV11-1,-,TRBJ2-2,few,TGTGCCAGCAGCTCCCTTTTAACAAACGGGGAGCTGTTTTTT,CASSSLLTNGELFF
TRBV6-2/TRBV6-3,TRBD1,TRBJ2-1,once,TGTGCCAGCAGTTACGGGGACAGCTACAATGAGCAGTTCTTC,CASSYGDSYNEQFF
TRBV12-3/TRBV12-4,-,TRBJ2-3,-,TGTGCCAGCAGTGCCGGCACTAGTGACACAGATACGCAGTATTTT,CASSAGTSDTDTQYF
TRBV5-8,-,TRBJ1-1,-,TGTGCCAGCAGCTTCCCAAGGTGGGGTAGGAGGATGAACACTGAAGCTTTCTTT,CASSFPRWGRRMNTEAFF
TRBV10-3,TRBD1,TRBJ1-2,-,TGTGCCATCAGCTCCCGGGACAGCACTAACTATGGCTACACCTTC,CAISSRDSTNYGYTF
TRBV4-3,-,TRBJ2-6,few,TGCGCCAGCAGCCAAGATCGCTTCTCTGGGGCCAACGTCCTGACTTTC,CASSQDRFSGANVLTF
TRBV6-2/TRBV6-3,TRBD2,TRBJ2-2,few,TGTGCCAGCAGTTTTGGGGGGGTGATCATCGGGGAGCTGTTTTTT,CASSFGGVIIGELFF
TRBV9,TRBD1,TRBJ2-2,-,TGTGCCAGCAGCGTAGGGGACAGGAGTAACACCGGGGAGCTGTTTTTT,CASSVGDRSNTGELFF
TRBV6-2/TRBV6-3,-,TRBJ2-3,-,TGTGCCAGCAGTAAAGCGGACTATTCGGCAGATACGCAGTATTTT,CASSKADYSADTQYF
TRBV4-1,TRBD2,TRBJ2-1,-,TGCGCCAGCTCATGGGGACTAGCGGGCCACAATGAGCAGTTCTTC,CASSWGLAGHNEQFF
TRBV24-1,-,TRBJ2-1,few,TGTGCCACCAGTGTCCAGGGAGGCTCCTACAATGAGCAGTTCTTC,CATSVQGGSYNEQFF
TRBV29-1,-,TRBJ2-3,-,TGCAGCGTTGAAGGGTGGTTCCCAGATACGCAGTATTTT,CSVEGWFPDTQYF
TRBV4-1,-,TRBJ1-5,few,TGCGCCAGCAGCCAAGTTTCGACCAGTAGCGGCAATCAGCCCCAGCATTTT,CASSQVSTSSGNQPQHF
TRBV4-1,-,TRBJ1-6,few,TGCGCCAGCAGCCAAGATGAGGCCAATAATTCACCCCTCCACTTT,CASSQDEANNSPLHF
TRBV27,TRBD1,TRBJ1-5,-,TGTGCCAGCAGTTTATCGGCCAGGGGGATGGGCAATCAGCCCCAGCATTTT,CASSLSARGMGNQPQHF
TRBV5-6,-,TRBJ2-7,once,TGTGCCAGCAGCCCAGGGTTTGGCGGTTCCTACGAGCAGTACTTC,CASSPGFGGSYEQYF
TRBV5-5,TRBD1,TRBJ1-6,-,TGTGCCAGCAGCCATGGACAGGGGGCCTCCTATAATTCACCCCTCCACTTT,CASSHGQGASYNSPLHF
TRBV2,-,TRBJ1-5,many,TGTGCCAGCAGGGTCGTCCCCCCTTATAGCAATCAGCCCCAGCATTTT,CASRVVPPYSNQPQHF